This T cell receptor beta chain was recorded in a study of PD-1 and CTLA-4 blockade in melanoma. Looked up from germline, CDR1 is MNHEY and CDR2 is SVGAGI. Trimming pared 5 bases from V and 7 bases from J, leaving 14 bases between. CDR3 length: 13 amino acids. Produced via immunoSEQ multiplex PCR; TCRdb's table is partial and in-frame only. The sample has around 32,000 clones, roughly 89% seen once. The chain uses TRBV6-5 and TRBJ1-1; no reliable D call. The TCR originated in a human donor with melanoma. Here the sequenced sample was CD8+ T cells from peripheral blood, taken before anti-PD-1 treatment. The CDR3 DNA sequence: TGTGCCAGCAGTCGCATCCTCAGGAGTGAAGCTTTCTTT. Translated: CASSRILRSEAFF.